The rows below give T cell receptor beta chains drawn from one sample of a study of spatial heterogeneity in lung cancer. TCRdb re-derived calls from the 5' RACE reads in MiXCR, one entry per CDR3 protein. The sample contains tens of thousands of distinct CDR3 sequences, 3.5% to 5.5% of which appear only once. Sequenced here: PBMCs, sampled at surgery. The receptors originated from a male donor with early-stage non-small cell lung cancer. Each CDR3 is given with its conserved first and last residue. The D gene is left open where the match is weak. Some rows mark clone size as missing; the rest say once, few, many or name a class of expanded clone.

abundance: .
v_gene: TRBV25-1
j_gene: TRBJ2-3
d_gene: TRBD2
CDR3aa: CASSEAGRVRADTQYF
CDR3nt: TGTGCCAGCAGTGAAGCAGGGAGGGTCAGGGCAGATACGCAGTATTTT

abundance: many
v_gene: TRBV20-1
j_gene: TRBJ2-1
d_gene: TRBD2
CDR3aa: CSAPSGTHRDEQFF
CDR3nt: TGCAGTGCTCCTAGCGGGACCCACCGGGATGAGCAGTTCTTC

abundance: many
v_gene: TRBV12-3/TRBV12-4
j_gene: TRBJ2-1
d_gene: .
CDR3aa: CASSLAGEGEQFF
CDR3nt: TGTGCCAGCAGTTTGGCAGGGGAAGGTGAGCAGTTCTTC

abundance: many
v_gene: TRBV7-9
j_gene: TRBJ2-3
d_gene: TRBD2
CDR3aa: CASSLGAGGADTQYF
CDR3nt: TGTGCCAGCAGCTTAGGGGCGGGAGGAGCAGATACGCAGTATTTT

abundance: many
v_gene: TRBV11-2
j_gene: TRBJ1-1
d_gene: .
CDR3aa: CASSLSSDTEAFF
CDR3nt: TGTGCCAGCAGCCTTTCCTCGGACACTGAAGCTTTCTTT

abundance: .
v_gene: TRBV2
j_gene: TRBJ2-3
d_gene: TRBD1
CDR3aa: CASTAGAGGLTDTQYF
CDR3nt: TGTGCCAGCACCGCCGGGGCAGGGGGCTTGACAGATACGCAGTATTTT

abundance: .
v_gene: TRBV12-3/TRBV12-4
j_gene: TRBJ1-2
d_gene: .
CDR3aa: CASSTSGQFDGYTF
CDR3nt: TGTGCCAGCAGTACTTCTGGACAGTTTGATGGCTACACCTTC

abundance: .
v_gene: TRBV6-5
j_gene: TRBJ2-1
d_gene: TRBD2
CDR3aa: CASSYRSGSSYNEQFF
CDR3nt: TGTGCCAGCAGTTATAGAAGCGGGAGTTCCTACAATGAGCAGTTCTTC

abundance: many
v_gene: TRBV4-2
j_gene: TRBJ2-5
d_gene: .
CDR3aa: CASSQDLSGLIQETQYF
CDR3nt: TGTGCCAGCAGCCAAGATTTGAGTGGTCTGATCCAAGAGACCCAGTACTTC

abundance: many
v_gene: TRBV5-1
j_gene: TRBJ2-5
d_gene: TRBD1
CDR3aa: CASSSGQEETQYF
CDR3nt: TGCGCCAGCAGCTCCGGACAGGAAGAGACCCAGTACTTC